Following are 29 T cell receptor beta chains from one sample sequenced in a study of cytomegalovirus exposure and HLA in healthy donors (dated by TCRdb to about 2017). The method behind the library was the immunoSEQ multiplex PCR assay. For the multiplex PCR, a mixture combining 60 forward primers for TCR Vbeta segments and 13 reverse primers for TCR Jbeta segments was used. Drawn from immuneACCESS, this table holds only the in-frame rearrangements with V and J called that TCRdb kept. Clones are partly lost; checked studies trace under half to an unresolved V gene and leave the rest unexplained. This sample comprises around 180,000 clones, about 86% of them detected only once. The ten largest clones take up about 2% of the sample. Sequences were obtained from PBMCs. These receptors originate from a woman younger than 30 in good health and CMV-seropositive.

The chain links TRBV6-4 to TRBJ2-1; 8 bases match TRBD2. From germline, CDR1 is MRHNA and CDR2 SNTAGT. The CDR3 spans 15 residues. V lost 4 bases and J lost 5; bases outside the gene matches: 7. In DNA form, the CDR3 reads TGTGCCAGCAGTGTAGGGGTTAGCGGGGACAATGAGCAGTTCTTC. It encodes CASSVGVSGDNEQFF.

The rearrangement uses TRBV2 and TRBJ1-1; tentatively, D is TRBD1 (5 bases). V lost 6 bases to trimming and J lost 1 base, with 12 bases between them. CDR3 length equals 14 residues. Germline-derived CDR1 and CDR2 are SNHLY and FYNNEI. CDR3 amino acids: CASREGRKNTEAFF. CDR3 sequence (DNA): TGTGCCAGCAGGGAGGGACGGAAGAACACTGAAGCTTTCTTT.

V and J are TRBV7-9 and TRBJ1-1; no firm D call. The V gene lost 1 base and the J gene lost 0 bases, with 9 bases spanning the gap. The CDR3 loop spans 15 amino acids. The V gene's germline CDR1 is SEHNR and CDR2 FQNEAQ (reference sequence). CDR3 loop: CASSLGTRVNTEAFF. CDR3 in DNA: TGTGCCAGCAGCTTAGGTACCCGGGTGAACACTGAAGCTTTCTTT.

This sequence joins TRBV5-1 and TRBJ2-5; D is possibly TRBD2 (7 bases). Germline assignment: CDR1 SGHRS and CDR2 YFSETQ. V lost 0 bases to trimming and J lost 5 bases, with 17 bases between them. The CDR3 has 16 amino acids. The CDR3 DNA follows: TGCGCCAGCAGCTTGGTCTTTCGGGGGGCTGATGAGACCCAGTACTTC. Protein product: CASSLVFRGADETQYF.

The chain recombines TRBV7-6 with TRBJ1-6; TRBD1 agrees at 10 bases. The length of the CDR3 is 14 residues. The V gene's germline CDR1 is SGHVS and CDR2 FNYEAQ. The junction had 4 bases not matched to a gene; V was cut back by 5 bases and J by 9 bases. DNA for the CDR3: TGTGCCAGCAGCACCAGGACAGGGGGTTCACCCCTCCACTTT. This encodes CASSTRTGGSPLHF.

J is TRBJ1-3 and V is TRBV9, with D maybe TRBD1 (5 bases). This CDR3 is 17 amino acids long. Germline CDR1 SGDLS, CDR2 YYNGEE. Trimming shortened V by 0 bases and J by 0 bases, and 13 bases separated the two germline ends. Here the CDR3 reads CASSVDGTSYSGNTIYF. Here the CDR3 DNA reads TGTGCCAGCAGCGTAGACGGGACTTCTTACTCTGGAAACACCATATATTTT.

The CDR3 DNA is TGTGCCATCCGAGGGGACAGGTCAAATTCACCCCTCCACTTT. Its translation: CAIRGDRSNSPLHF. The chain has TRBV10-3 and TRBJ1-6; TRBD1 matches 8 bases. The CDR3 spans 14 residues. V lost 8 bases and J lost 7; bases outside the gene matches: 7. From germline, CDR1 is ENHRY and CDR2 SYGVKD.

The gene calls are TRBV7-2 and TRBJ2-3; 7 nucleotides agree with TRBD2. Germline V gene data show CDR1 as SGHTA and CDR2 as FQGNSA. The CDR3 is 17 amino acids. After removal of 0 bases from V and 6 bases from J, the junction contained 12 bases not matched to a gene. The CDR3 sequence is CASSLARGGGSFDTQYF. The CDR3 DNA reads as TGTGCCAGCAGCTTAGCGCGTGGCGGGGGTAGTTTCGATACGCAGTATTTT.

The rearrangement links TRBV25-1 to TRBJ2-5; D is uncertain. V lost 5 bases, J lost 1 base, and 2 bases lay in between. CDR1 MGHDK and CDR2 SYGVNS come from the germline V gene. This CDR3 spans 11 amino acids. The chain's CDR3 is CASSLQETQYF. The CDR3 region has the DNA TGTGCCAGCAGTCTCCAAGAGACCCAGTACTTC.

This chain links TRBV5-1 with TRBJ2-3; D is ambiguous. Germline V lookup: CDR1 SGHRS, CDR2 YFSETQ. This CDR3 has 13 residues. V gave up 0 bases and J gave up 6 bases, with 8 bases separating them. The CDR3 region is CASSLVTRDTQYF. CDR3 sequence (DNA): TGCGCCAGCAGCTTGGTGACCAGGGATACGCAGTATTTT.

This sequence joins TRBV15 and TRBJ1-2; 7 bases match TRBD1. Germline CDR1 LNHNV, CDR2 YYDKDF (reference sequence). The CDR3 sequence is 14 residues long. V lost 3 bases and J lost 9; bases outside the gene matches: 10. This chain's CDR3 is CATSSYFRQGSYTF. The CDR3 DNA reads TGTGCCACCAGCAGCTATTTTAGACAGGGCAGCTACACCTTC.

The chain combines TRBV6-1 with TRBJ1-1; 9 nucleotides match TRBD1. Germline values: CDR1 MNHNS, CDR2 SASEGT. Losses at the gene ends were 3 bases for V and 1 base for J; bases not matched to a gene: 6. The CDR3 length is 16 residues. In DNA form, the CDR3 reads TGTGCCAGCAGTGACCGGGACAGGGTAGGGAACACTGAAGCTTTCTTT. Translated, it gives CASSDRDRVGNTEAFF.

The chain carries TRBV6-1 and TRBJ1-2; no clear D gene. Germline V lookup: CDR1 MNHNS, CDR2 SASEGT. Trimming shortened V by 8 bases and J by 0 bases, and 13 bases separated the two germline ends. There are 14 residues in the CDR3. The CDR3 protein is CASLTGVPNYGYTF. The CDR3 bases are TGTGCCAGCTTAACCGGGGTCCCTAACTATGGCTACACCTTC.

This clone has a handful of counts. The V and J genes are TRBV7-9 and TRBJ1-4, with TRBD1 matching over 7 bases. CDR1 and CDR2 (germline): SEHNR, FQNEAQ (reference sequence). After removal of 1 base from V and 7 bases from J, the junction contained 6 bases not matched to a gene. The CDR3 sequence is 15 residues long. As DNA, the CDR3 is TGTGCCAGCAGCTTAGGCGGACAGGCAGTTGAAAAACTGTTTTTT. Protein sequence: CASSLGGQAVEKLFF.

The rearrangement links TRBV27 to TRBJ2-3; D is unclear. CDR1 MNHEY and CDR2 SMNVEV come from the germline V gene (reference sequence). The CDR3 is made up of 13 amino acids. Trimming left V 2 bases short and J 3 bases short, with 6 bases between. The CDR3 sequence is CASSLTGTDTQYF. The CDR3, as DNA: TGTGCCAGCAGTTTAACCGGGACAGATACGCAGTATTTT.

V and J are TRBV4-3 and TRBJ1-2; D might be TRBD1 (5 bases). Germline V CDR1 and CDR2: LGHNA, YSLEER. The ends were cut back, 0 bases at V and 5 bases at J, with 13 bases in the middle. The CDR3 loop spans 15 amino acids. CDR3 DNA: TGCGCCAGCAGCCAAGAGGGGACTCGAGGGTATGGCTACACCTTC. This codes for CASSQEGTRGYGYTF.

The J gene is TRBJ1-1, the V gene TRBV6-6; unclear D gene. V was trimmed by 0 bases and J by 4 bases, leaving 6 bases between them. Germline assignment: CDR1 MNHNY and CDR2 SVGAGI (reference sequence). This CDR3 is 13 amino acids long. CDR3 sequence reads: CASSYSGATEAFF. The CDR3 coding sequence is TGTGCCAGCAGTTACTCAGGAGCCACTGAAGCTTTCTTT.

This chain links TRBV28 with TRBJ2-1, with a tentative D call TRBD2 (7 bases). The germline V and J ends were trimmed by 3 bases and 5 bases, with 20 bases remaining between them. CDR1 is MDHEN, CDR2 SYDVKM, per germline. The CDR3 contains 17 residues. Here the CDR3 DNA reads TGTGCCAGCAGTTTCTATCCCCGGGGGGCCCAGGACAATGAGCAGTTCTTC. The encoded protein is CASSFYPRGAQDNEQFF.

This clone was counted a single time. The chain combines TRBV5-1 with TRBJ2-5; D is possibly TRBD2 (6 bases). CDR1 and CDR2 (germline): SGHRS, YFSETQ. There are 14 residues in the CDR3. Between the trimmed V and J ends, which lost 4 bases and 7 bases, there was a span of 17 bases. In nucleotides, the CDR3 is TGCGCCAGCAGCCCCGGGGGAATTCGGGCGACCCAGTACTTC. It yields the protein CASSPGGIRATQYF. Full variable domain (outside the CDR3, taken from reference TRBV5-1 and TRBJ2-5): KAGVTQTPRYLIKTRGQQVTLSCSPISGHRSVSWYQQTPGQGLQFLFEYFSETQRNKGNFPGRFSGRQFSNSRSEMNVSTLELGDSALYLCASSPGGIRATQYFGPGTRLLVL.

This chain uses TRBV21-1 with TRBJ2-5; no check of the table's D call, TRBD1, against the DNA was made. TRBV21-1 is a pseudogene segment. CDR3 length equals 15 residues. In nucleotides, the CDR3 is TGTGCCAGCAGCGGACCCCGGGACAGTCAAGAGACCCAGTACTTC. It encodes CASSGPRDSQETQYF.

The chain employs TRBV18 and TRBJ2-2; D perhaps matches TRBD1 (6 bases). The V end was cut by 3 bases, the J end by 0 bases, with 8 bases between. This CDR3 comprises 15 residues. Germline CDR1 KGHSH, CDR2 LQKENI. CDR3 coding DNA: TGTGCCAGCTCACCCAGGGGAACGAACACCGGGGAGCTGTTTTTT. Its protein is CASSPRGTNTGELFF. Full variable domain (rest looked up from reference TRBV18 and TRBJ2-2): NAGVMQNPRHLVRRRGQEARLRCSPMKGHSHVYWYRQLPEEGLKFMVYLQKENIIDESGMPKERFSAEFPKEGPSILRIQQVVRGDSAAYFCASSPRGTNTGELFFGEGSRLTVL.

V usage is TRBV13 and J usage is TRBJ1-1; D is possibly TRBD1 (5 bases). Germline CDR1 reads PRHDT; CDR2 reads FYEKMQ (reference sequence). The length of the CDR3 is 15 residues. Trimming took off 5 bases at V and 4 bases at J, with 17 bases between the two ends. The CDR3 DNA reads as TGTGCCAGCAGCCCCCCCCAGGGAGGTCTCACTGAAGCTTTCTTT. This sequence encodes CASSPPQGGLTEAFF.

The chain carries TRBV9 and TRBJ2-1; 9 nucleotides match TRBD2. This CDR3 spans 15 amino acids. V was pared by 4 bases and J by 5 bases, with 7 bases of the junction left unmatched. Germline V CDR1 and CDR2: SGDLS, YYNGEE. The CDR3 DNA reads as TGTGCCAGCAGCCCTAGCGGGGACTCTGACAATGAGCAGTTCTTC. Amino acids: CASSPSGDSDNEQFF.

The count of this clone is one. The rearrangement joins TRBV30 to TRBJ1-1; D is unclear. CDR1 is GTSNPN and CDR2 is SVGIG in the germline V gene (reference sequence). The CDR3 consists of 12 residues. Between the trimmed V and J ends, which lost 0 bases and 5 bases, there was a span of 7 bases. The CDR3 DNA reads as TGTGCCTGGAGTGTAGAGATGACTGAAGCTTTCTTT. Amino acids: CAWSVEMTEAFF.

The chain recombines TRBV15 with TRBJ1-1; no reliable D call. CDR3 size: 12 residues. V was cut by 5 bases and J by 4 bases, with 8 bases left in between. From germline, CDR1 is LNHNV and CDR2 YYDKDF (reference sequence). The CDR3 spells CATSRGITEAFF. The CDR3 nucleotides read TGTGCCACCAGCCGGGGTATCACTGAAGCTTTCTTT.

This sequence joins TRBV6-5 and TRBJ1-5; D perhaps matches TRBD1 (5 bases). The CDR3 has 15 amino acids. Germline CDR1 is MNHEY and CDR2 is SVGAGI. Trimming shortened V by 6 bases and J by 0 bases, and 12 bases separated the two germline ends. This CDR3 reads CASSRIRASNQPQHF. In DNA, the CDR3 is TGTGCCAGCAGCCGGATCAGGGCTAGCAATCAGCCCCAGCATTTT.

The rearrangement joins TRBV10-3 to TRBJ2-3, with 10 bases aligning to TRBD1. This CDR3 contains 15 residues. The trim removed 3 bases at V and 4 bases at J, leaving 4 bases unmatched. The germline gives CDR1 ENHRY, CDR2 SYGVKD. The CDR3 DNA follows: TGTGCCATCAGTGATCCGGGACAGGGGCCAGATACGCAGTATTTT. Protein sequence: CAISDPGQGPDTQYF.

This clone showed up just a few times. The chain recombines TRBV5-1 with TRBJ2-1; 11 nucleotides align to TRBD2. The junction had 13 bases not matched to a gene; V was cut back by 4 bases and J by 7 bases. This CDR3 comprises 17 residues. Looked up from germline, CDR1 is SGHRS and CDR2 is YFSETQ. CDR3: CASSPNTLAGGRNEQFF. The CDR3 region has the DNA TGCGCCAGCAGCCCGAACACTCTAGCGGGGGGTAGGAATGAGCAGTTCTTC.

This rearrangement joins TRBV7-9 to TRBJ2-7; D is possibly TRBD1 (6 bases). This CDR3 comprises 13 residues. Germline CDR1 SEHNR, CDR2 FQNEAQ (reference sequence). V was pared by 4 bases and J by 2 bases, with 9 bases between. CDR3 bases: TGTGCCAGCAGCTCAGGACAGCCCTACGAGCAGTACTTC. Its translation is CASSSGQPYEQYF.